This T cell receptor (beta chain) emerged from a study of chemoradiotherapy in HPV16-positive cancers. Overall study findings and caveats: Candidate HPV-specific clones and E7-related TCR motifs grew in tumor during treatment.

Repertoires were sampled repeatedly during chemoradiotherapy. CDR1 is ENHRY, CDR2 SYGVKD, per germline. Germline trimming cut 3 bases from V and 3 bases from J; bases unmatched to any gene: 4. The CDR3 is 17 residues long. Comments on this clone: Its target is unknown.

Produced via immunoSEQ multiplex PCR; TCRdb's table is partial and in-frame only. The sample gives around 53,000 clones, 90% of which show up once; more than 3% is in the top ten. This clonotype originated in a human donor with HPV-associated anogenital cancer. The rearrangement uses TRBV10-3 and TRBJ2-3; 15 bases fit TRBD2. The source was blood, collected from a patient who underwent chemoradiotherapy. In DNA form, the CDR3 reads TGTGCCATCAGTGATTATGGGACTAGCGGGGGGACAGATACGCAGTATTTT. Residues: CAISDYGTSGGTDTQYF.